This T cell receptor (beta chain) was identified in a study of blood T cell repertoires in COVID-19. Study overall: In each case, the material was cDNA or gDNA derived from T cells, B-cell-depleted T cells, or PBMCs.

Those who participated ranged in age from roughly 18 to 100 years and resided in about two dozen US areas. Which cohort a participant joined came from the clinical history participants gave. Sequencing used immunoSEQ multiplex PCR; TCRdb keeps in-frame clones, though not all of them. The table lists 200,000 to 250,000 clones, just over 85% of them singletons. CDR1 is SGHTA, CDR2 FQGNSA, per germline. V lost 2 bases, J lost 0 bases, and 8 bases stayed unmatched. CDR3 size: 18 residues. The sequencing input was PBMCs or T cells enriched from blood (not recorded which). The gene calls are TRBV7-2 and TRBJ2-7; TRBD2 matches at 12 bases. This TCR was sampled from a woman in her 50s with acute COVID-19. The CDR3 is CASSLRASGRASSYEQYF. The CDR3 region has the DNA TGTGCCAGCAGCTTAAGGGCTAGCGGGAGGGCAAGCTCCTACGAGCAGTACTTC. The variable domain in full, with the rest retrieved from reference TRBV7-2 and TRBJ2-7, is GAGVSQSPSNKVTEKGKDVELRCDPISGHTALYWYRQSLGQGLEFLIYFQGNSAPDKSGLPSDRFSAERTGGSVSTLTIQRTQQEDSAVYLCASSLRASGRASSYEQYFGPGTRLTVT.